This record concerns one TCR beta chain sequence. The record originates from a study of T-cell memory formation after mild COVID-19. Across the study: Largely donor-specific TCR clusters were found.

V was cut by 6 bases and J by 0 bases, with 17 bases left in between. The CDR3 length is 16 residues. Constant-segment primers and 5'RACE yielded cDNA libraries for TCR alpha and TCR beta, each carrying sample barcodes and UMIs. TCRdb re-analysed the 5' RACE reads in MiXCR, keeping a single row per CDR3 protein. Seen here are about 360,000 distinct CDR3 sequences, approximately 15% observed once, and the top ten hold around 22%. The TCR originated in a man between 18 and 29 years old who had mild COVID-19 (a few samples of this study predate the infection). Cell type and time point are not known. Source material: PBMCs or a T cell subset sorted from them (not recorded which). The genes are TRBV12-3 or TRBV12-4 and TRBJ1-1; a possible D gene is TRBD1 (5 bases). The CDR3 DNA is TGTGCCAGCAGCCCAAGGTGGGGCACCCTGAACACTGAAGCTTTCTTT. This codes for CASSPRWGTLNTEAFF.